This is a list of T cell receptor beta chains from one sample in a study of control samples from healthy donors and cancer patients. Repertoires were generated with immunoSEQ multiplex PCR, while TCRdb's copy carries only in-frame clones and drops some. The sample records about 140,000 clones, 80% to 95% being singletons. The sequenced material came from blood. All receptors derive from a man aged 25-45 years in good health. CDR3s include the opening cysteine and the closing phenylalanine or tryptophan. A D gene is named only where the DNA matches it firmly. Clone sizes are given selectively: once, few, many, or a class where the clone is expanded.

NA	TRBD1	TRBV5-5	TRBJ2-2	CASIPGQGPTGELFF	TGTGCCAGCATCCCGGGACAGGGTCCCACCGGGGAGCTGTTTTTT
NA	NA	TRBV4-1	TRBJ2-1	CASSQGQSSYNEQFF	TGCGCCAGCAGCCAGGGCCAAAGCTCCTACAATGAGCAGTTCTTC
NA	TRBD1	TRBV28	TRBJ1-5	CASSSHSGGGNQPQHF	TGTGCCAGCAGTTCCCACTCAGGGGGAGGGAATCAGCCCCAGCATTTT
NA	TRBD2	TRBV19	TRBJ2-3	CASSFSGNQYF	TGTGCCAGTAGTTTCAGCGGGAACCAGTATTTT
NA	TRBD1	TRBV27	TRBJ2-7	CASSYSTGAYEQYF	TGTGCCAGCAGTTACTCGACAGGGGCCTACGAGCAGTACTTC
NA	TRBD2	TRBV11-2	TRBJ2-1	CASSLRSGGRASSYNEQFF	TGTGCCAGCAGCTTACGATCTGGCGGGAGGGCCTCATCCTACAATGAGCAGTTCTTC
NA	NA	TRBV12-3/TRBV12-4	TRBJ2-5	CASSLRRKETQYF	TGTGCCAGCAGTTTGCGCAGAAAAGAGACCCAGTACTTC
NA	NA	TRBV15	TRBJ2-1	CATSRDRASSYNEQFF	TGTGCCACCAGCAGAGATCGCGCTAGCAGCTACAATGAGCAGTTCTTC
NA	NA	TRBV15	TRBJ2-3	CATSRVEGVDTQYF	TGTGCCACCAGCAGAGTGGAGGGGGTTGATACGCAGTATTTT
NA	NA	TRBV4-2	TRBJ1-3	CASSQGTSVVSGNTIYF	TGTGCCAGCAGCCAAGGAACTTCGGTAGTTTCAGGAAACACCATATATTTT
NA	NA	TRBV2	TRBJ1-1	CASSAGGRAEAFF	TGTGCCAGCAGTGCCGGCGGGAGGGCTGAAGCTTTCTTT
NA	NA	TRBV2	TRBJ1-4	CASEDGHNEKLFF	TGTGCCAGCGAGGACGGACATAATGAAAAACTGTTTTTT
NA	NA	TRBV28	TRBJ2-7	CASKALYEQYF	TGTGCCAGCAAAGCTCTTTACGAGCAGTACTTC
few	NA	TRBV2	TRBJ2-7	CASSEGRVVLEQYF	TGTGCCAGCAGTGAAGGTCGGGTAGTTTTGGAGCAGTACTTC
NA	NA	TRBV18	TRBJ1-2	CASSPPDTYGYTF	TGTGCCAGCTCACCTCCGGACACCTATGGCTACACCTTC
NA	NA	TRBV6-6	TRBJ1-1	CASSPIQNTEAFF	TGTGCCAGCAGTCCTATCCAGAACACTGAAGCTTTCTTT
NA	NA	TRBV7-2	TRBJ1-2	CASSLVPGEGYGYTF	TGTGCCAGCAGCTTAGTTCCCGGGGAGGGCTATGGCTACACCTTC
NA	TRBD2	TRBV27	TRBJ2-2	CASRRGRGNTGELFF	TGTGCCAGCAGGCGCGGGAGGGGAAACACCGGGGAGCTGTTTTTT
NA	TRBD1	TRBV4-3	TRBJ1-2	CASSHSGTENYGYTF	TGCGCCAGCAGCCATTCTGGGACAGAGAACTATGGCTACACCTTC
NA	TRBD1	TRBV19	TRBJ1-2	CASSKRTGDYGYTF	TGTGCCAGTAGTAAAAGGACAGGGGACTATGGCTACACCTTC
NA	TRBD2	TRBV18	TRBJ2-2	CASSPLPAGRKNTGELFF	TGTGCCAGCTCACCCCTTCCAGCGGGGCGGAAGAACACCGGGGAGCTGTTTTTT
NA	TRBD1	TRBV6-5	TRBJ2-7	CASSYRGWYEQYF	TGTGCCAGCAGCTACAGGGGGTGGTACGAGCAGTACTTC
few	NA	TRBV2	TRBJ2-3	CASQFSYTDTQYF	TGTGCCAGCCAGTTCTCATACACAGATACGCAGTATTTT
NA	NA	TRBV7-9	TRBJ1-4	CASSFSGTNEKLFF	TGTGCCAGCAGCTTCTCCGGGACTAATGAAAAACTGTTTTTT
NA	NA	TRBV11-2	TRBJ1-5	CASSPPGAANQPQHF	TGTGCCAGCAGCCCACCAGGGGCCGCCAATCAGCCCCAGCATTTT
few	NA	TRBV19	TRBJ1-6	CASAVSWSASPLHF	TGTGCCAGTGCGGTCAGTTGGTCGGCTTCACCCCTCCACTTT
NA	TRBD2	TRBV2	TRBJ2-3	CASRTSGSLTDTQYF	TGTGCCAGCAGGACTAGCGGGAGCCTGACAGATACGCAGTATTTT
once	NA	TRBV15	TRBJ2-7	CATSIRITYEQYF	TGTGCCACCAGCATCCGGATTACTTACGAGCAGTACTTC
NA	TRBD1	TRBV28	TRBJ1-6	CATCKQGSSYNSPLHF	TGTGCCACCTGTAAACAGGGGAGCTCCTATAATTCACCCCTCCACTTT
NA	TRBD1	TRBV9	TRBJ2-2	CASSVGTGAGELFF	TGTGCCAGCAGCGTAGGGACAGGGGCCGGGGAGCTGTTTTTT
NA	NA	TRBV30	TRBJ1-5	CAWSVRFGFASNQPQHF	TGTGCCTGGAGTGTACGCTTTGGTTTTGCCAGCAATCAGCCCCAGCATTTT
NA	NA	TRBV6-1	TRBJ2-1	CASSERVDFTYNEQFF	TGTGCCAGCAGTGAAAGGGTTGATTTCACCTACAATGAGCAGTTCTTC
NA	NA	TRBV11-3	TRBJ2-1	CASSTSSNHEQFF	TGTGCCAGCAGCACATCTAGTAACCATGAGCAGTTCTTC
NA	NA	TRBV11-3	TRBJ1-1	CASMGSLMGAANTEAFF	TGTGCCAGCATGGGAAGCTTAATGGGGGCGGCGAACACTGAAGCTTTCTTT
NA	TRBD2	TRBV23-1	TRBJ2-2	CASSHLGTSGSANTGELFF	TGCGCCAGCAGTCACCTCGGGACTAGCGGGAGCGCGAACACCGGGGAGCTGTTTTTT
NA	TRBD1	TRBV7-9	TRBJ1-1	CASSRDRFGTEAFF	TGTGCCAGCAGCCGGGACAGGTTTGGCACTGAAGCTTTCTTT
NA	NA	TRBV6-5	TRBJ2-1	CASTLTGGSYNEQFF	TGTGCCAGCACCCTCACCGGGGGATCCTACAATGAGCAGTTCTTC